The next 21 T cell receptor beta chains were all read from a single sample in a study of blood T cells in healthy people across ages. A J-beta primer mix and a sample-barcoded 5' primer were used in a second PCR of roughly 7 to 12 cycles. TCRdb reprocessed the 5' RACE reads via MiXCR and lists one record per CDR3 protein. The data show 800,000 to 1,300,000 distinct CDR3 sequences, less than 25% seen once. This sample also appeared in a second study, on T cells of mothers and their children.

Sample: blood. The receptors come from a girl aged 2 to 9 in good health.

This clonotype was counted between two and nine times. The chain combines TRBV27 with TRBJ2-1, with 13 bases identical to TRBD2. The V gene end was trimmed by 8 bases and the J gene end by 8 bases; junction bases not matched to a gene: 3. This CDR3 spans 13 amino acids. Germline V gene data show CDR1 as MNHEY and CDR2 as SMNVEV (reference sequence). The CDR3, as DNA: TGTGCCAGCGGACTAGCGGGAGTCTATGAGCAGTTCTTC. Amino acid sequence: CASGLAGVYEQFF.

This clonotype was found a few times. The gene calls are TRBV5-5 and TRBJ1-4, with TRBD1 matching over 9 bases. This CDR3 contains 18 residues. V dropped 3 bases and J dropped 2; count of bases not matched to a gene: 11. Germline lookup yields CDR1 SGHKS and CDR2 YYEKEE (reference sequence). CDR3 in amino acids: CASSSNDRGKATNEKLFF. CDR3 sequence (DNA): TGTGCCAGCAGCTCCAATGACAGGGGGAAAGCGACTAATGAAAAACTGTTTTTT. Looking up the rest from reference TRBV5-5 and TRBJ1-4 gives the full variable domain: DAGVTQSPTHLIKTRGQQVTLRCSPISGHKSVSWYQQVLGQGPQFIFQYYEKEERGRGNFPDRFSARQFPNYSSELNVNALLLGDSALYLCASSSNDRGKATNEKLFFGSGTQLSVL.

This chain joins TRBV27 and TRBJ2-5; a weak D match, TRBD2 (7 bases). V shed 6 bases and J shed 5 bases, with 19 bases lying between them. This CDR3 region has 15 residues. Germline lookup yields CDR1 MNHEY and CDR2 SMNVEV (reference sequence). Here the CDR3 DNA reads TGTGCCAGCAGGTCTATTTACGAGGGGGGGGAGACCCAGTACTTC. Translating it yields CASRSIYEGGETQYF.

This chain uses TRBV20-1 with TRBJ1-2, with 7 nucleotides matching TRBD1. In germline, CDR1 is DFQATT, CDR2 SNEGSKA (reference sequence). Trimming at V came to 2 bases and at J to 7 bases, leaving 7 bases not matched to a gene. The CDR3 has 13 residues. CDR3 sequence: CSARNDREVGYTF. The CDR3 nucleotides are TGCAGTGCTAGAAATGACAGGGAGGTTGGCTACACCTTC.

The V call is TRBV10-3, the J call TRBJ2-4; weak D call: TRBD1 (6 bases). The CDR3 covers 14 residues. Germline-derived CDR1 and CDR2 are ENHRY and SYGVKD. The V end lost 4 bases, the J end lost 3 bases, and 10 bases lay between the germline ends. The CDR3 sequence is CAISGTANKNIQYF. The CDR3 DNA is TGTGCCATCAGTGGGACAGCTAACAAAAACATTCAGTACTTC.

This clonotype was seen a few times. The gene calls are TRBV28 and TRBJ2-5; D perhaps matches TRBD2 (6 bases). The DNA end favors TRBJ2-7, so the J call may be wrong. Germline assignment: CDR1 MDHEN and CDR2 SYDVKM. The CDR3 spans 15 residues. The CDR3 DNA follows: TGTGCCAGCAGAAACGGAGGGAAGGAGGTATACGAGCAGTACTTC. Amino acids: CASRNGGKEVYEQYF.

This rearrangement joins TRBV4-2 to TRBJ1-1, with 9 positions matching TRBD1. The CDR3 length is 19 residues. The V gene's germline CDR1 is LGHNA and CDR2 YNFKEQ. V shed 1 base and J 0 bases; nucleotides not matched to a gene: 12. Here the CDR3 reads CASSQVGDRVGEVNTEAFF. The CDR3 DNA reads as TGTGCCAGCAGCCAAGTAGGGGACAGGGTGGGGGAAGTGAACACTGAAGCTTTCTTT.

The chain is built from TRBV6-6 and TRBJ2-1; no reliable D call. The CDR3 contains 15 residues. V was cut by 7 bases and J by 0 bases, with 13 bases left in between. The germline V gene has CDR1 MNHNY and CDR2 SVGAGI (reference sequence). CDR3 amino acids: CASILTHASYNEQFF. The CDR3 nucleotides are TGTGCCAGCATTCTGACCCATGCCTCCTACAATGAGCAGTTCTTC.

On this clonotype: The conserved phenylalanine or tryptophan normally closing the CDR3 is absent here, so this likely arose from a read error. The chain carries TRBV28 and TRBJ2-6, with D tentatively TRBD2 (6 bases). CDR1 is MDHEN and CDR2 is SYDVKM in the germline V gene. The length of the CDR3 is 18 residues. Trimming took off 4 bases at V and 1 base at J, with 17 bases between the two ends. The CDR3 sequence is CASSWGDFLRSGANVLTL. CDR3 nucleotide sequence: TGTGCCAGCAGTTGGGGGGACTTCCTACGATCTGGGGCCAACGTCCTGACTTTA.

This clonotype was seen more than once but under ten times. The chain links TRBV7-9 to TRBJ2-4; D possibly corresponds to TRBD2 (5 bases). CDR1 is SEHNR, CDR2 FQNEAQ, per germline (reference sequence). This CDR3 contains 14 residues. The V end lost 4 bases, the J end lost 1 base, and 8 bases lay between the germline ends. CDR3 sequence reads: CASSSGVAKNIQYF. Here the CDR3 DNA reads TGTGCCAGCAGCTCCGGGGTGGCCAAAAACATTCAGTACTTC.

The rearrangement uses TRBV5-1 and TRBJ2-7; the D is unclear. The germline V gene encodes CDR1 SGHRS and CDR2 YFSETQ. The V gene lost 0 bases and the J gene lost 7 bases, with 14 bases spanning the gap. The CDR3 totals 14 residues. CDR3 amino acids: CASSLGQDFGEQYF. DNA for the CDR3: TGCGCCAGCAGCTTGGGGCAGGATTTCGGAGAGCAGTACTTC.

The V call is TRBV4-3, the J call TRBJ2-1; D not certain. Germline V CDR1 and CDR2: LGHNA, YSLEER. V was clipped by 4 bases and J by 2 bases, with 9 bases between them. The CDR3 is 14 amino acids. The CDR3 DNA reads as TGCGCCAGCAGCCCCGACGGAGCCTACAATGAGCAGTTCTTC. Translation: CASSPDGAYNEQFF.

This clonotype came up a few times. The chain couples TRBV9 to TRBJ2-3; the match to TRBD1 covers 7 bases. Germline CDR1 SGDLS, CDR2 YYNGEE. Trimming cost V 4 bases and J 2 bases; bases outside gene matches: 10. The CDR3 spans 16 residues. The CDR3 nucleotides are TGTGCCAGCAGCCCCCCCGTGACAGGGATCACAGATACGCAGTATTTT. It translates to CASSPPVTGITDTQYF.

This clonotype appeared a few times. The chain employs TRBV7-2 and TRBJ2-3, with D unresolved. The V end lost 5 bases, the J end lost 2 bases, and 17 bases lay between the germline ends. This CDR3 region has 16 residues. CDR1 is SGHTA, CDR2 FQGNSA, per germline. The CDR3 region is CASSTPEELPTDTQYF. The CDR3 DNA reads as TGTGCCAGCAGCACCCCCGAAGAACTACCCACAGATACGCAGTATTTT.

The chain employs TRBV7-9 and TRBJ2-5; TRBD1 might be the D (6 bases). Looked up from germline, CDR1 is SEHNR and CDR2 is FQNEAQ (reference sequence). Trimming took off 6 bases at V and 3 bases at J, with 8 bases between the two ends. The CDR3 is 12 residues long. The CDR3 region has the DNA TGTGCCAGCAGATACAGGGAAGAGACCCAGTACTTC. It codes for CASRYREETQYF.

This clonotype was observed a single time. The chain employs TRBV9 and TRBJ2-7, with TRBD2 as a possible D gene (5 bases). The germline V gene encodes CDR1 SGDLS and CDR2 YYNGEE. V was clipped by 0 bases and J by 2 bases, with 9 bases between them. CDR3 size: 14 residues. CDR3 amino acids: CASSVGLLAYEQYF. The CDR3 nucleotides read TGTGCCAGCAGCGTAGGGCTACTAGCCTACGAGCAGTACTTC.

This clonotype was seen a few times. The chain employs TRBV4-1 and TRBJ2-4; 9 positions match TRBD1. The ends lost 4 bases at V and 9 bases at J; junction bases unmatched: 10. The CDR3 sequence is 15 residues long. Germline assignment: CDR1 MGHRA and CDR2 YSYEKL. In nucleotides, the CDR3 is TGCGCCAGCAGCCGCGGGAGACAGGGGGTAGGCATTCAGTACTTC. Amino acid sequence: CASSRGRQGVGIQYF.

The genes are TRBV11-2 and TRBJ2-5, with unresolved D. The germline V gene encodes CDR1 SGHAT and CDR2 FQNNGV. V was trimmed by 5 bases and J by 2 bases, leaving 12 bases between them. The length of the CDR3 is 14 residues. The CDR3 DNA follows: TGTGCCAGCAGCCCCAAGCAGGAACAAGAGACCCAGTACTTC. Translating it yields CASSPKQEQETQYF. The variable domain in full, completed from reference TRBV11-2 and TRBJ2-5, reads EAGVAQSPRYKIIEKRQSVAFWCNPISGHATLYWYQQILGQGPKLLIQFQNNGVVDDSQLPKDRFSAERLKGVDSTLKIQPAKLEDSAVYLCASSPKQEQETQYFGPGTRLLVL.

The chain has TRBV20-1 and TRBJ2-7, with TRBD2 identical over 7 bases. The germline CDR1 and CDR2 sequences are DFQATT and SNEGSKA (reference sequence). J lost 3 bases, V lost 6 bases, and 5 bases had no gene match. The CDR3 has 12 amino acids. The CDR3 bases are TGCAGTGCAGGGAGCGGGATCTACGAGCAGTACTTC. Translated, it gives CSAGSGIYEQYF.

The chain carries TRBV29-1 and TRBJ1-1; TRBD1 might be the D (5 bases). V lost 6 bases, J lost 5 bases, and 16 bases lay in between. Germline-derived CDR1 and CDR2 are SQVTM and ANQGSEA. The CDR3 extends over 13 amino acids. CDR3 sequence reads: CSVSGGAITEAFF. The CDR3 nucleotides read TGCAGCGTCTCGGGTGGGGCGATAACTGAAGCTTTCTTT.

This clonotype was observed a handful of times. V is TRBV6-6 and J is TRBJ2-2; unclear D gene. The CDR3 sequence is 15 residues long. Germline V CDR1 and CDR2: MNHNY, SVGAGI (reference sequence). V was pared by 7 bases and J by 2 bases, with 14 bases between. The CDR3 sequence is CASKAGEFNTGELFF. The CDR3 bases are TGTGCCAGCAAGGCAGGCGAATTCAACACCGGGGAGCTGTTTTTT.